The entry below describes one T cell receptor (beta chain). No antigen is known for it. The method was immunoSEQ multiplex PCR; TCRdb's version includes in-frame clones alone and lacks a portion of them. The data show 300,000 to 400,000 clones, 88% seen once. The data are from a study of cytomegalovirus exposure and HLA in healthy donors. Looking at the study overall: A later analysis reported the 100 to 150 validation repertoires used the same platform as the 666 first-cohort repertoires. Study-wide points: The study labeled 170 or so TCR beta chains cytomegalovirus-associated. Reportedly, diagnosis of cytomegalovirus status by the classifier showed high specificity and sensitivity. Most observed TCR sequences were rare, whereas some public TCRs were detected in many donors.

Germline V CDR1 and CDR2: SNHLY, FYNNEI. This CDR3 has 17 amino acids. Trimming cost V 8 bases and J 0 bases; bases outside gene matches: 10. V is TRBV2 and J is TRBJ2-7; 13 positions agree with TRBD2. The receptor was derived from a man in his thirties or forties in good health and CMV-seronegative. The sample was PBMCs. Written as DNA, the CDR3 is TGTGCCAGCTCCTCTCCGGGACTAGCGGGGAGCTCCTACGAGCAGTACTTC. It specifies CASSSPGLAGSSYEQYF.